Shown below are 3 T cell receptor delta chains from a single sample sequenced in a study of DNA immune sequencing with unique molecular identifiers. Genomic DNA underwent 32-plex PCR targeting all 8 TRDV and 4 TRDJ genes. The library had 12-nucleotide UMIs introduced over around 3 barcoding cycles, then a second adapter PCR. TCRdb ran CATT on the multiplex PCR reads. The top ten clones hold around 20% of a sample with more than 2,000 delta-chain clones, roughly an eighth of them seen once. The sample taken for sequencing was gamma-delta T cells from PBMCs. The receptors shown here come from a human donor in good health.

In this sample, this clone turned up a few times. This probably arose from a read error, given a far larger clone one base away. Different DNA sequences within this sample yield the same CDR3. This chain links TRDV2 with TRDJ3; D is ambiguous. There are 18 residues in the CDR3. Germline assignment: CDR1 GEAIGNYY and CDR2 EKD. V was clipped by 0 bases and J by 0 bases, with 11 bases between them. CDR3 nucleotides: TGTGCCTGTGACACCGTTCTGGAGAGCTCCTGGGACACCCGACAGATGTTTTTC. Its translation: CACDTVLESSWDTRQMFF.

There are a few counts of this clone. No V gene was called, though TRDJ1 was called as the J gene; the table's D call, TRDD3, has no DNA check behind it. This CDR3 contains 23 residues. CDR3 coding DNA: TGTGCCTGTGACACCGTAGCTTCCTATACCTCGAATACTGGGGGAACCCACACCGATAAACTCATCTTT. As protein: CACDTVASYTSNTGGTHTDKLIF.

As for this clone: A single base is all that separates this from a far larger clone, so a read error is likely. The sample holds other DNA sequences that translate to the same CDR3. The CDR3 DNA is TGTGCCTGTGACATTCTGGGGATAAACGCCGATAAGCTCATCTTT. As protein: CACDILGINADKLIF. The J gene is TRDJ1, the V gene TRDV2; 7 nucleotides agree with TRDD3. The CDR3 totals 15 residues. Germline lookup yields CDR1 GEAIGNYY and CDR2 EKD.